The next 2 T cell receptor beta chains were all read from a single sample in a study of shared clonotypes between healthy human individuals. Generated by immunoSEQ multiplex PCR, the TCRdb table keeps only in-frame clones and is missing some. The top ten clones hold under 2% of a sample with under 850,000 clones, 72% of them seen once. The material sequenced was memory CD4+ T cells sorted from blood. Stated subset: CD45RA-negative fraction. The receptors stem from a woman aged 25 to 39 in good health.

This clone appeared a single time. The chain carries TRBV4-1 and TRBJ1-3; 7 nucleotides line up with TRBD1. Trimming at V came to 5 bases and at J to 0 bases, leaving 7 bases not matched to a gene. This CDR3 is 16 amino acids long. Looked up from germline, CDR1 is MGHRA and CDR2 is YSYEKL. CDR3 in DNA: TGCGCCAGCAGCGCTCAACAGGGGATCTCTGGAAACACCATATATTTT. It specifies CASSAQQGISGNTIYF.

CDR3 sequence reads: CAWSAKDYRGRGTEAFF. DNA of the CDR3: TGTGCCTGGAGTGCCAAAGACTACAGGGGGCGAGGCACTGAAGCTTTCTTT. V gene TRBV30 combines with J gene TRBJ1-1, with TRBD1 matching 9 bases. The trim removed 1 base at V and 4 bases at J, leaving 13 bases unmatched. Germline-derived CDR1 and CDR2 are GTSNPN and SVGIG (reference sequence). CDR3 length: 17 amino acids.